The 10 T cell receptor beta chains presented below share a single source sample, sequenced in a study of blood T cell repertoires in COVID-19. Method: immunoSEQ multiplex PCR; TCRdb's copy keeps in-frame clones and lacks some. This table holds over 45,000 clones, 75% to 90% found once. The sequenced sample consisted of peripheral blood. These receptor sequences come from a man aged 70 or older with acute or convalescent COVID-19.

As regards this clone: Other nucleotide sequences from this sample produce the same CDR3. The genes are TRBV9 and TRBJ1-2; 7 nucleotides agree with TRBD1. The CDR3 spans 14 residues. The ends lost 4 bases at V and 4 bases at J; junction bases unmatched: 7. Looked up from germline, CDR1 is SGDLS and CDR2 is YYNGEE. CDR3 sequence reads: CASSPGQGGYGYTF. CDR3 DNA: TGTGCCAGCAGCCCCGGCCAGGGGGGCTATGGCTACACCTTC.

V is TRBV24-1 and J is TRBJ1-2; D remains unclear. V lost 5 bases and J 3 bases, leaving 9 bases between the germline ends. The CDR3 length is 13 residues. In germline, CDR1 is KGHDR, CDR2 SFDVKD. The CDR3 DNA follows: TGTGCCACCAGTGGTTCACTCGACTATGGCTACACCTTC. This codes for CATSGSLDYGYTF.

The chain has TRBV5-1 and TRBJ1-1; unclear D gene. CDR1 is SGHRS and CDR2 is YFSETQ in the germline V gene. CDR3 length: 14 residues. V lost 0 bases, J lost 1 base, and 7 bases lay in between. The CDR3 DNA reads as TGCGCCAGCAGCTTGGTGAGGGAGAACACTGAAGCTTTCTTT. Translated: CASSLVRENTEAFF.

The V and J genes are TRBV15 and TRBJ2-2, with D maybe TRBD1 (5 bases). CDR3 length: 15 amino acids. Germline loops: CDR1 LNHNV, CDR2 YYDKDF (reference sequence). V lost 0 bases to trimming and J lost 1 base, with 6 bases between them. CDR3 loop: CATSRDRGNTGELFF. The CDR3 region has the DNA TGTGCCACCAGCAGAGATAGGGGGAACACCGGGGAGCTGTTTTTT. The full variable domain, its missing parts supplied by reference TRBV15 and TRBJ2-2, is DAMVIQNPRYQVTQFGKPVTLSCSQTLNHNVMYWYQQKSSQAPKLLFHYYDKDFNNEADTPDNFQSRRPNTSFCFLDIRSPGLGDTAMYLCATSRDRGNTGELFFGEGSRLTVL.

The sample holds a few counts of this clone. The chain links TRBV5-3 to TRBJ1-2; D call uncertain. TRBV5-3 is given ORF status, its function remaining uncertain. V dropped 4 bases and J dropped 4 bases, with 11 bases sitting between them. This CDR3 has 13 residues. The CDR3, as DNA: TGTGCCAGAAGCGGGAGGGTTGCCTATGGCTACACCTTC. Encoded protein: CARSGRVAYGYTF.

There are a few counts of this clone. The CDR3 nucleotides are TGTGCCAGCAGTACTTCCGGGACAGGAAACTATGGCTACACCTTC. Amino acid sequence: CASSTSGTGNYGYTF. The rearrangement joins TRBV6-6 to TRBJ1-2; TRBD1 agrees at 8 bases. Losses at the gene ends were 5 bases for V and 2 bases for J; bases not matched to a gene: 7. This CDR3 region has 15 residues. Germline V gene sequence: CDR1 MNHNY, CDR2 SVGAGI (reference sequence).

The chain employs TRBV7-3 and TRBJ2-5; D not resolved. This CDR3 has 11 residues. Germline V gene sequence: CDR1 SGHTA, CDR2 FQGTGA. V lost 4 bases to trimming and J lost 4 bases, with 4 bases between them. The CDR3 loop is CASSSGETQYF. DNA of the CDR3: TGTGCCAGCAGCTCAGGAGAGACCCAGTACTTC.

V and J are TRBV7-3 and TRBJ1-1; a possible D gene is TRBD1 (5 bases). Trimming left V 2 bases short and J 1 base short, with 11 bases between. The CDR3 length is 15 residues. CDR1 and CDR2 (germline): SGHTA, FQGTGA. The CDR3 protein is CASSLWGGTNTEAFF. CDR3 DNA: TGTGCCAGCAGCTTATGGGGCGGTACGAACACTGAAGCTTTCTTT.

This rearrangement joins TRBV27 to TRBJ2-3; D possibly corresponds to TRBD2 (5 bases). In germline, CDR1 is MNHEY, CDR2 SMNVEV (reference sequence). The CDR3 consists of 14 residues. With 3 bases removed from V and 1 base from J, the gap between germline ends came to 8 bases. CDR3 sequence reads: CASSFSARTDTQYF. DNA for the CDR3: TGTGCCAGCAGTTTTAGCGCGCGCACAGATACGCAGTATTTT.

The chain uses TRBV5-5 and TRBJ1-1; a weak D match, TRBD1 (6 bases). Trimming pared 5 bases from V and 1 base from J, leaving 12 bases between. Germline V gene lookup returns CDR1 SGHKS and CDR2 YYEKEE (reference sequence). This CDR3 is built from 14 residues. The DNA of the CDR3 is TGTGCCAGCAGTCCGGGACATTCGAACACTGAAGCTTTCTTT. Translated, it gives CASSPGHSNTEAFF.